Listed below are T cell receptor beta chains from one sample, sequenced in a study of CD8 T cells in ankylosing spondylitis. From the 5' RACE reads, TCRdb called clonotypes with MiXCR, one entry per CDR3 protein. The sample lists 35,000 or so distinct CDR3 sequences, approximately 5.9% seen once, with about 12% in the top ten. Sequencing was carried out using blood, either unsorted or a sorted T cell fraction (not recorded which). The receptors derive from a male donor with ankylosing spondylitis or in good health (not recorded which). CDR3s include the opening cysteine and the closing phenylalanine or tryptophan. A D gene is named only where the DNA matches it firmly. Expanded clones are given a class, and other clones once, few, many or no size at all.

v_gene	j_gene	d_gene	abundance	CDR3nt	CDR3aa
TRBV6-5	TRBJ2-2	.	many	TGTGCCAGCAGTTACTTGACAGGTTTCACCGGGGAGCTGTTTTTT	CASSYLTGFTGELFF
TRBV7-2	TRBJ1-2	TRBD1	many	TGTGCCAGCAGCTTCACAGGGGATGGCTACACCTTC	CASSFTGDGYTF
TRBV4-3	TRBJ2-1	.	many	TGCGCCAGCAGCCAAGAAGGAAGGGGCAATGAGCAGTTCTTC	CASSQEGRGNEQFF
TRBV29-1	TRBJ2-3	.	many	TGCAGCCTAGGAGGGGGCGCAGATACGCAGTATTTT	CSLGGGADTQYF
TRBV20-1	TRBJ1-4	.	many	TGCAGTGCTAGAGATTCTCGGTCTACAACTAATGAAAAACTGTTTTTT	CSARDSRSTTNEKLFF
TRBV2	TRBJ1-2	.	medium-sized	TGTGCCAGCAGTGATCGGGGGGTCATGTGGGGCTACACCTTC	CASSDRGVMWGYTF
TRBV14	TRBJ2-7	.	.	TGTGCCAGCAGCCCCGGTTGGAGGTCCTACGAGCAGTACTTC	CASSPGWRSYEQYF
TRBV10-2	TRBJ2-5	.	many	TGCGCCAGCAGTGAGTCATCCAGGGAGGAGACCCAGTACTTC	CASSESSREETQYF
TRBV7-9	TRBJ1-5	.	many	TGTGCCAGCAGCTTAAGCAGTGGCAATCAGCCCCAGCATTTT	CASSLSSGNQPQHF
TRBV5-1	TRBJ2-4	.	many	TGCGCCAGTCCCCGGGACCTCTCGGCCAAAGACATTCAGTACTTC	CASPRDLSAKDIQYF
TRBV20-1	TRBJ1-4	.	many	TGCAGTGCTAGAAGGGACAACCAATGGGAAAAACTGTTTTTT	CSARRDNQWEKLFF
TRBV12-3/TRBV12-4	TRBJ2-1	TRBD2	many	TGTGCCACTTCCCCCGGAGCGGGGGACTCCTACAATGAGCAGTTCTTC	CATSPGAGDSYNEQFF
TRBV20-1	TRBJ2-6	.	many	TGCAGTGCTAGGCGGGCGGGGGCCAACGTCCTGACTTTC	CSARRAGANVLTF
TRBV4-3	TRBJ1-1	.	many	TGCGCCAGCAGCCAAGATAAGACAGAACTGAACACTGAAGCTTTCTTT	CASSQDKTELNTEAFF
TRBV6-2/TRBV6-3	TRBJ2-7	.	many	TGTGCCAGCAGCCGTACTTTCACGACCGTCGCACGCTCCTACGAGCAGTACTTC	CASSRTFTTVARSYEQYF
TRBV6-6	TRBJ2-3	.	many	TGTGCCAGCAGTCCCAACCGAGATACTTATTTT	CASSPNRDTYF
TRBV5-6	TRBJ1-6	.	.	TGTGCCAGCAGCAAGTATGATTCACCCCTCCACTTT	CASSKYDSPLHF
TRBV19	TRBJ2-5	.	many	TGTGCCAGTCGTGGCGAGACCCAGTACTTC	CASRGETQYF
TRBV7-6	TRBJ1-1	TRBD1	.	TGTGCCAGCGTAGACAGGGTGGACACTGAAGCTTTCTTT	CASVDRVDTEAFF
TRBV6-6	TRBJ2-7	.	many	TGTGCCAGCAGCTGGACCTCCTACGAGCAGTACTTC	CASSWTSYEQYF
TRBV20-1	TRBJ2-2	TRBD2	many	TGCAGTGCCACTAGCGGGGCGGGCACCGGGGAGCTGTTTTTT	CSATSGAGTGELFF
TRBV13	TRBJ1-1	.	many	TGTGCCAGCAGCCCCTGGACACCTGAAGCTTTCTTT	CASSPWTPEAFF
TRBV5-1	TRBJ2-5	.	many	TGCGCCAGCAGCTTCAGACTGGGGCAAGAGACCCAGTACTTC	CASSFRLGQETQYF
TRBV5-1	TRBJ2-3	.	many	TGCGCCAGCACCAAGAGCCTAATAGTTTCAGATACGCAGTATTTT	CASTKSLIVSDTQYF
TRBV7-9	TRBJ2-7	.	many	TGTGCCAGCAGCCTGACGGCTTCCTACGAGCAGTACTTC	CASSLTASYEQYF
TRBV12-3/TRBV12-4	TRBJ2-5	TRBD1	many	TGTGCCAGCAGTCCCCACGACAGGGGCCAAGAGACCCAGTACTTC	CASSPHDRGQETQYF
TRBV12-3/TRBV12-4	TRBJ1-2	TRBD1	many	TGTGCCAGCAGTTCCATCACAGGGGCGGACTATGGCTACACCTTC	CASSSITGADYGYTF
TRBV20-1	TRBJ1-1	.	many	TGCAGCTCCCGGGGGGCTTTCTTT	CSSRGAFF
TRBV5-1	TRBJ2-2	.	many	TGCGCCTCCCAGTTGGTAGCCGCGAACACCGGGGAGCTGTTTTTT	CASQLVAANTGELFF
TRBV19	TRBJ2-2	TRBD1	many	TGTGCCAGTAGTGGAGGGGACAGGTACACCGGGGAGCTGTTTTTT	CASSGGDRYTGELFF
TRBV7-2	TRBJ2-7	.	many	TGTGCCAGCAGCTTAGTCGGTGCCCCCTCCTACGAGCAGTACTTC	CASSLVGAPSYEQYF
TRBV10-2	TRBJ1-2	.	few	TGCGCCAGCTCCCCCGGGGGATCTAACTATGGCTACACCTTC	CASSPGGSNYGYTF
TRBV5-1	TRBJ2-1	.	many	TGCGCCAGCAGCTTGGAGGCCGGAACTGAGCAGTTCTTC	CASSLEAGTEQFF
TRBV7-3	TRBJ2-7	.	many	.	CASSLVGGGSYEHF
TRBV7-2	TRBJ2-7	TRBD1	many	TGTGCCAGCAGCTTAGGACAGGGTTACTCCTACGAGCAGTACTTC	CASSLGQGYSYEQYF
TRBV7-9	TRBJ1-1	TRBD1	many	TGTGCCAGCAGCGCCCTGACAGGGAAGAACACTGAAGCTTTCTTT	CASSALTGKNTEAFF
TRBV29-1	TRBJ2-3	.	many	TGCAGCGCTGGGGCGGCCGATCCCGGGAATCGAGATACGCAGTATTTT	CSAGAADPGNRDTQYF
TRBV7-2	TRBJ2-5	TRBD2	many	TGTGCCAGCAGCCTTACTAGCGGGGCCCAAGAGACCCAGTACTTC	CASSLTSGAQETQYF
TRBV10-3	TRBJ2-7	TRBD2	many	TGTGCCATCAGTGGAACCGGGACTAGAAAAACCTACGAGCAGTACTTC	CAISGTGTRKTYEQYF
TRBV7-3	TRBJ1-2	.	many	TGTGCCAGCAGCCTGAGGGGGGGAGATGGCTACACCTTC	CASSLRGGDGYTF
TRBV5-1	TRBJ2-1	TRBD2	many	TGCGCCAGCAGCATTGGGACTAGCGGGATTACCTCCTACAATGAGCAGTTCTTC	CASSIGTSGITSYNEQFF
TRBV11-2	TRBJ2-2	.	many	TGTGCCAGCAGCCCCTTCGACACCGGGGAGCTGTTTTTT	CASSPFDTGELFF
TRBV2	TRBJ1-2	.	many	TGTGCCAGCAGTGAAGCGCTTCTCAGGGGTCCTTATGGCTACACCTTC	CASSEALLRGPYGYTF
TRBV7-9	TRBJ1-1	TRBD1	.	TGTGCCAGCAGCTCCTCTCGTGACAGGGGGAGGAACACTGAAGCTTTCTTT	CASSSSRDRGRNTEAFF
TRBV7-9	TRBJ2-1	.	many	TGTGCCAGCAGCTTAGCGCTCAGGGGTGGGGGTGAGCAGTTCTTC	CASSLALRGGGEQFF
TRBV24-1	TRBJ2-3	TRBD2	many	TGTGCCACCACCGGGACTAGCAGTCATACGCAGTATTTT	CATTGTSSHTQYF
TRBV12-3/TRBV12-4	TRBJ2-5	.	many	TGTGCCAGCAGTTTATCCCGGGCGTCTGGAGAGACCCAGTACTTC	CASSLSRASGETQYF
TRBV29-1	TRBJ2-7	TRBD2	many	TGCAGCGTTGAAGATTGGCTAGCGGGCACCTACGAGCAGTACTTC	CSVEDWLAGTYEQYF
TRBV5-1	TRBJ2-1	TRBD1	many	TGCGCCAGCAACCAGGGCGGCGGGACAGGGGTGGTCGACAATGAGCAGTTCTTC	CASNQGGGTGVVDNEQFF
TRBV20-1	TRBJ2-6	.	many	TGCAGTGCTGGACGGGGCAGGGTAACAATGGGGGCCAACGTCCTGACTTTC	CSAGRGRVTMGANVLTF
TRBV4-1	TRBJ1-5	.	many	TGCGCCAGCAGCCAAGCCCATCCCCCAGGGTGGAATCAGCCCCAGCATTTT	CASSQAHPPGWNQPQHF
TRBV5-1	TRBJ2-1	.	many	TGCGCCAGCAGCTCCAGGGGGACTAGGGATGAGCAGTTCTTC	CASSSRGTRDEQFF
TRBV30	TRBJ2-7	.	many	TGTGCCTGGAGTGAACAGGGCTTTACGAGTTGGCAGTACTTC	CAWSEQGFTSWQYF
TRBV2	TRBJ2-3	TRBD2	many	TGTGCCAGCAGTGCATCCCTGACTAGCGTAGATAGCACAGATACGCAGTATTTT	CASSASLTSVDSTDTQYF
TRBV20-1	TRBJ1-5	TRBD1	many	TGCAGTGCTAGAGGTTCCGGGACAGGGTACAATCAGCCCCAGCATTTT	CSARGSGTGYNQPQHF
TRBV6-5	TRBJ1-6	TRBD1	many	TGTGCCAGCAGTTACACCCTCCGGGACAGGGTGAATTCACCCCTCCACTTT	CASSYTLRDRVNSPLHF
TRBV29-1	TRBJ1-1	.	medium-sized	TGCAGCGTTGCGGGACGAAACACTGAAGCTTTCTTT	CSVAGRNTEAFF
TRBV6-4	TRBJ2-6	TRBD1	few	TGTGCCAGCAGTGACTCGACAGGGGGGGCCAACGTCCTGACTTTC	CASSDSTGGANVLTF